Presented here are 8 T cell receptor beta chains from one specimen sequenced in a study of cytomegalovirus exposure and HLA in healthy donors. Primers for the PCR totalled 60 Vbeta and 13 Jbeta. Using immunoSEQ multiplex PCR, the repertoire was profiled, and TCRdb retains in-frame clones only, with some absent. Of 100,000 to 150,000 clones in the sample, just over 70% were seen once. Sequencing was carried out using PBMCs. Every receptor here comes from a woman aged 55-70 years in good health and CMV-seropositive.

This chain joins TRBV7-9 and TRBJ2-3, with D possibly matching TRBD1 (6 bases). V gave up 2 bases and J gave up 3 bases, with 9 bases separating them. Germline CDR1 and CDR2: SEHNR and FQNEAQ (reference sequence). The CDR3 loop spans 14 amino acids. The chain's CDR3 is CASSLPTGTDTQYF. For the CDR3, the DNA is TGTGCCAGCAGCTTACCTACAGGGACAGATACGCAGTATTTT.

This chain uses TRBV18 with TRBJ1-6; 7 bases match TRBD1. The CDR3 extends over 14 amino acids. Germline CDR1 is KGHSH and CDR2 is LQKENI. V was clipped by 1 base and J by 7 bases; unmatched bases: 1. The CDR3 DNA reads as TGTGCCAGCTCACCACGAGGGGGCAATTCACCCCTCCACTTT. Its translation: CASSPRGGNSPLHF.

The chain has TRBV5-1 and TRBJ2-3; 10 positions match TRBD2. V dropped 2 bases and J dropped 2; count of bases not matched to a gene: 5. The CDR3 consists of 16 residues. Germline CDR1 SGHRS, CDR2 YFSETQ. Here the CDR3 reads CASSLGLAVPTDTQYF. The CDR3 region has the DNA TGCGCCAGCAGCTTAGGACTAGCGGTCCCCACAGATACGCAGTATTTT.

This clone was found a few times. This chain joins TRBV6-5 and TRBJ1-5; no firm D call. Trimming stripped 5 bases from V and 7 bases from J, with 15 bases between. The CDR3 covers 14 residues. Germline V CDR1 and CDR2: MNHEY, SVGAGI. The CDR3 nucleotides read TGTGCCAGCAGTACACACAGCTTGGAACAGCCCCAGCATTTT. This sequence encodes CASSTHSLEQPQHF.

J is TRBJ2-5 and V is TRBV5-1; 8 bases match TRBD1. The ends lost 4 bases at V and 5 bases at J; junction bases unmatched: 16. This CDR3 is built from 17 residues. Germline CDR1 and CDR2: SGHRS and YFSETQ. CDR3 in DNA: TGCGCCAGCAGCAAGGACAGGGTAGCCAGCGAAAGGGAGACCCAGTACTTC. Protein product: CASSKDRVASERETQYF.

This clone has just a few counts. The chain links TRBV18 to TRBJ1-2; a possible D gene is TRBD1 (6 bases). The CDR3 covers 18 residues. Germline V gene lookup returns CDR1 KGHSH and CDR2 LQKENI. Deletions cut 1 base from V and 4 bases from J, with 22 bases between. CDR3 coding DNA: TGTGCCAGCTCACCACTCGCGACAGGAGGAAGAGCGATCTATGGCTACACCTTC. Protein sequence: CASSPLATGGRAIYGYTF. The complete variable domain, with remaining parts taken from reference TRBV18 and TRBJ1-2, reads NAGVMQNPRHLVRRRGQEARLRCSPMKGHSHVYWYRQLPEEGLKFMVYLQKENIIDESGMPKERFSAEFPKEGPSILRIQQVVRGDSAAYFCASSPLATGGRAIYGYTFGSGTRLTVV.

The chain carries TRBV7-9 and TRBJ2-2; unclear D gene. This CDR3 region has 13 residues. Trimming removed 3 bases from V and 8 bases from J, with 10 bases in between. Germline lookup yields CDR1 SEHNR and CDR2 FQNEAQ (reference sequence). CDR3 protein: CASSFTTVGELFF. Written as DNA, the CDR3 is TGTGCCAGCAGCTTTACAACCGTGGGGGAGCTGTTTTTT.

The V call is TRBV25-1, the J call TRBJ2-3, with 11 bases aligning to TRBD2. V shed 5 bases and J 6 bases; nucleotides not matched to a gene: 10. The CDR3 has 16 amino acids. Germline lookup yields CDR1 MGHDK and CDR2 SYGVNS. The CDR3 nucleotides are TGTGCCAGCAGTAGAGAACTAGCGGGGGAGGGTGATACGCAGTATTTT. It specifies CASSRELAGEGDTQYF.